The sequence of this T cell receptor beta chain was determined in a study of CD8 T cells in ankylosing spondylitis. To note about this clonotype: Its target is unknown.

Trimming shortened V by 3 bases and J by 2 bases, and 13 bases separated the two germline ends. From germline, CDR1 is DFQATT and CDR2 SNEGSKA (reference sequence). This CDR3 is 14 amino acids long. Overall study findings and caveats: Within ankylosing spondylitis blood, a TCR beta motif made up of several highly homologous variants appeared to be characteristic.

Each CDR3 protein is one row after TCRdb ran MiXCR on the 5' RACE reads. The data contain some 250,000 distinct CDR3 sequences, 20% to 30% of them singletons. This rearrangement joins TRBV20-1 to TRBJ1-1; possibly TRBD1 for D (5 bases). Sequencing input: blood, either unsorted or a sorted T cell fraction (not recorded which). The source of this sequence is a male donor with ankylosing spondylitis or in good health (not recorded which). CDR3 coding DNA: TGCAGTGCTAGGGCCGGGACGGCTAACACTGAAGCTTTCTTT. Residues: CSARAGTANTEAFF.